This T cell receptor (beta chain) originates from a study of response to subunit inactivated influenza vaccine. A single record per CDR3 protein comes from TCRdb applying MiXCR to the RT-PCR reads. The sample shows hundreds of thousands of distinct CDR3 sequences, approximately 10% of them seen only once. The CDR3 runs 16 residues. The junction had 3 bases not matched to a gene; V was cut back by 0 bases and J by 2 bases. Per germline, CDR1 DFQATT and CDR2 SNEGSKA (reference sequence). The same data also contributed to another study, on T cells expressing NK-cell markers. That report adds: Template switching by 5'RACE with UMIs generated the TCR beta cDNA. From sorted CD3+CD56+NKG2C+, CD3+CD56+NKG2C- and CD3+CD56-NKG2C+ T cells came the TCR beta repertoires. Similarly, these clonotypes led the CD3+CD56-NKG2C+ fraction as well in a handful of donors.

The chain links TRBV20-1 to TRBJ2-2; 10 bases line up with TRBD1. The sequenced sample was PBMCs from blood, obtained on the day of vaccination. This clonotype originated in a man in his fifties or sixties who received an inactivated influenza vaccine. The CDR3 DNA reads TGCAGTGCTAGAGATAGGACAGGGGGAAACACCGGGGAGCTGTTTTTT. It encodes CSARDRTGGNTGELFF.